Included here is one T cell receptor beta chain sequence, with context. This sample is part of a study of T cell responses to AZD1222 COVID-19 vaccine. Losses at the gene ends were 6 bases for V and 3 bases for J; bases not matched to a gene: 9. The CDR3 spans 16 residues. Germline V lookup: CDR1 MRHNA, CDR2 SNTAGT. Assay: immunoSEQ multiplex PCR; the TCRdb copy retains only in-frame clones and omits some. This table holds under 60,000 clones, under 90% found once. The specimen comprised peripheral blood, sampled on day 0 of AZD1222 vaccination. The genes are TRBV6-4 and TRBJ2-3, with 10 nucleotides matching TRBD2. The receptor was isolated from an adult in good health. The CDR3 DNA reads TGTGCCAGCAGCCCTCTGGCTAGCGGGGGAACAGATACGCAGTATTTT. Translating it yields CASSPLASGGTDTQYF.